Following are 5 T cell receptor beta chains from one sample sequenced in a study of OX40 agonist ivuxolimab in advanced cancers. Assay used: immunoSEQ multiplex PCR; TCRdb lists only in-frame clones, some missing. This repertoire shows 70,000 to 95,000 clones, under 90% found once; its top ten account for around 1.1%. The sequencing here drew on CD4+ or CD8+ T cells sorted from blood, taken in a trial of the OX40 agonist ivuxolimab. The receptors originated from an adult with an advanced solid tumor such as melanoma, head and neck, liver or kidney cancer.

The chain is built from TRBV29-1 and TRBJ2-7; D unclear. The germline CDR1 and CDR2 sequences are SQVTM and ANQGSEA. This CDR3 region has 12 residues. Trimming took off 4 bases at V and 2 bases at J, with 9 bases between the two ends. The CDR3 DNA sequence: TGCAGCGTTGTTGGCAGAACCTACGAGCAGTACTTC. Its protein product is CSVVGRTYEQYF.

The genes are TRBV4-2 and TRBJ1-4, with 9 positions matching TRBD1. Germline V CDR1 and CDR2: LGHNA, YNFKEQ. This CDR3 comprises 15 residues. With 5 bases clipped from V and 3 bases from J, the junction kept 4 bases outside the gene matches. The CDR3 region is CASSDHRGPNEKLFF. CDR3 coding DNA: TGTGCCAGCAGCGACCACAGGGGGCCTAATGAAAAACTGTTTTTT.

This chain links TRBV7-9 with TRBJ2-3; 10 bases align to TRBD2. This CDR3 has 18 amino acids. Germline CDR1 reads SEHNR; CDR2 reads FQNEAQ (reference sequence). The trim removed 9 bases at V and 0 bases at J, leaving 15 bases unmatched. The CDR3, as DNA: TGTGCCAGACCCTCTCGGACTAGCGGAGTTAATAGCACAGATACGCAGTATTTT. Residues: CARPSRTSGVNSTDTQYF.

The genes are TRBV10-3 and TRBJ1-1, with D perhaps matching TRBD1 (5 bases). Germline CDR1 ENHRY, CDR2 SYGVKD. This CDR3 is 11 amino acids long. Trimming shortened V by 5 bases and J by 11 bases, and 12 bases separated the two germline ends. The CDR3 region is CAISSGTQAFF. For the CDR3, the DNA is TGTGCCATCAGTAGCGGGACCCAGGCTTTCTTT.

A single count supports this clone. This rearrangement joins TRBV5-1 to TRBJ2-2; D possibly matches TRBD1 or TRBD2 (5 bases each). V was trimmed by 5 bases and J by 2 bases, leaving 13 bases between them. Germline-derived CDR1 and CDR2 are SGHRS and YFSETQ. The length of the CDR3 is 15 residues. The chain's CDR3 is CASRLRDGNTGELFF. CDR3 in DNA: TGCGCCAGCAGACTTAGGGACGGAAACACCGGGGAGCTGTTTTTT.